A single sample is the source of the 6 T cell receptor beta chains below, sequenced in a study of CD8+CD57+ T cells in acquired aplastic anemia. For CDR3 and TCR beta VDJ profiling, genomic DNA was the template used. One entry per CDR3 protein results from TCRdb running MiXCR on the reads. This sample has about 190,000 distinct CDR3 sequences, with around 59% found just once. Sequenced input: sorted CD4+, CD8+, or CD8+CD57+ T cells (not recorded which) from PBMCs. Source of these receptors: a human donor in good health, serving as a control.

This clonotype was counted only a few times. The chain joins TRBV5-1 to TRBJ1-5; D is unresolved. V was cut by 3 bases and J by 4 bases, with 20 bases left in between. CDR1 is SGHRS and CDR2 is YFSETQ in the germline V gene. The CDR3 extends over 17 amino acids. Here the CDR3 DNA reads TGCGCCAGCAGCTCCCACGGCCCCTGGGCGGGTAATCAGCCCCAGCATTTT. Translated: CASSSHGPWAGNQPQHF.

A remark on this clonotype: One junction end does not reproduce the germline sequence, and a read error may be involved. The rearrangement links TRBV7-9 to TRBJ2-3; D may be TRBD1 (5 bases). The CDR3 sequence is 14 residues long. CDR1 and CDR2 from the germline V gene are SEHNR and FQNEAQ (reference sequence). Here the CDR3 DNA reads TGCGCCAGCAGCTTGGATGGGGCCACAGATACGCAGTATTTT. As protein: CASSLDGATDTQYF.

The chain is built from TRBV7-8 and TRBJ1-4; a possible D gene is TRBD1 (5 bases). This CDR3 region has 15 residues. V lost 4 bases to trimming and J lost 7 bases, with 16 bases between them. In germline, CDR1 is SGHVS, CDR2 FQNEAQ. The DNA of the CDR3 is TGTGCCAGCAGCTCTCCAGGGTTGGCGGGTGAAAAACTGTTTTTT. Its translation: CASSSPGLAGEKLFF.

The CDR3 loop is CASNAGTGDEWAFF. The CDR3 region has the DNA TGCGCCAGCAACGCCGGGACAGGGGACGAGTGGGCTTTCTTT. The chain combines TRBV10-2 with TRBJ1-1; 10 positions match TRBD1. Looked up from germline, CDR1 is WSHSY and CDR2 is SAAADI. J gave up 11 bases and V 7 bases, and 13 bases lay outside the gene matches. This CDR3 comprises 14 residues.

In regard to this clonotype: Since a much larger clone is just one base distant, this may be a read error. The CDR3 DNA follows: TGTGCCAGCATGTCACACGCTGGAAGTAGCGGGGGCGAGCAGTACTTC. Translated, it gives CASMSHAGSSGGEQYF. J is TRBJ2-7 and V is TRBV12-3 or TRBV12-4, with 9 bases that match TRBD2. V gave up 7 bases and J gave up 6 bases; unmatched junction bases: 16. The CDR3 extends over 16 amino acids.

This clonotype was recorded many times. The V call is TRBV7-3, the J call TRBJ1-5; maybe TRBD1 (6 bases). Trimming left V 8 bases short and J 3 bases short, with 11 bases between. Per germline, CDR1 SGHTA and CDR2 FQGTGA. The CDR3 is 13 amino acids. CDR3 DNA sequence: TGTGCCAGCTCCCGGGACAACAATCAGCCCCAGCATTTT. Protein product: CASSRDNNQPQHF. The whole variable domain, filled in from reference TRBV7-3 and TRBJ1-5, reads GAGVSQTPSNKVTEKGKYVELRCDPISGHTALYWYRQSLGQGPEFLIYFQGTGAADDSGLPNDRFFAVRPEGSVSTLKIQRTERGDSAVYLCASSRDNNQPQHFGDGTRLSIL.